The 17 T cell receptor beta chains below come from one sample, sequenced in a study of spatial heterogeneity in lung cancer. MiXCR was run by TCRdb on the 5' RACE reads, yielding one entry per CDR3 protein. The sample holds roughly 39,000 distinct CDR3 sequences, around 7.5% seen once. The time point was: sample taken at primary tumor resection. Sequenced material: PBMCs, taken at surgery. The receptor set was obtained from a male donor with early-stage non-small cell lung cancer.

Only a few counts were recorded for this clonotype. The rearrangement uses TRBV9 and TRBJ2-2, with 7 bases aligning to TRBD1. V was clipped by 6 bases and J by 0 bases; unmatched bases: 5. Germline V lookup: CDR1 SGDLS, CDR2 YYNGEE. The CDR3 runs 15 residues. In DNA, the CDR3 is TGTGCCAGCAAGGGGCAGGGGGCGAACACCGGGGAGCTGTTTTTT. Amino acids: CASKGQGANTGELFF.

This clonotype was observed a handful of times. The gene calls are TRBV20-1 and TRBJ2-4; possible D gene TRBD2, 6 bases. V shed 3 bases and J shed 0 bases, with 15 bases lying between them. This CDR3 has 16 amino acids. Per germline, CDR1 DFQATT and CDR2 SNEGSKA (reference sequence). The CDR3, as DNA: TGCAGTGCTAGGCTTTCTAGCGCCCGAGCCAAAAACATTCAGTACTTC. Protein product: CSARLSSARAKNIQYF.

Note on this clonotype: A much larger clone sits a single nucleotide away, making a read error possible. This sequence joins TRBV6-6 and TRBJ1-1; 10 bases align to TRBD1. The CDR3 has 15 amino acids. Germline V gene data show CDR1 as MNHNY and CDR2 as SVGAGI (reference sequence). J gave up 3 bases and V 1 base, and 2 bases lay outside the gene matches. Here the CDR3 reads CASSYWTGGDTEAFF. CDR3 sequence (DNA): TGTGCCAGCAGTTACTGGACAGGGGGTGACACTGAAGCTTTCTTT.

This clonotype is medium-sized within its sample. The J gene is TRBJ1-5, the V gene TRBV7-9; no definite D call. In germline, CDR1 is SEHNR, CDR2 FQNEAQ (reference sequence). The CDR3 sequence is 14 residues long. V lost 1 base, J lost 7 bases, and 11 bases lay in between. CDR3 loop: CASSLGGVGQPQHF. In DNA form, the CDR3 reads TGTGCCAGCAGCTTAGGTGGGGTGGGCCAGCCCCAGCATTTT.

This clonotype occurred a few times. The chain couples TRBV7-2 to TRBJ2-2; TRBD2 matches 10 bases. CDR3 length equals 16 residues. The V gene end was trimmed by 5 bases and the J gene end by 0 bases; junction bases not matched to a gene: 3. Germline CDR1 and CDR2: SGHTA and FQGNSA. The CDR3 bases are TGTGCCAGCAGCCCTAGCGGGGGCGCGAACACCGGGGAGCTGTTTTTT. This encodes CASSPSGGANTGELFF.

A few counts support this clonotype. The genes are TRBV12-3 or TRBV12-4 and TRBJ1-2; TRBD1 aligns across 9 bases. CDR3 length: 14 residues. V gave up 5 bases and J gave up 7 bases; unmatched junction bases: 8. CDR3 nucleotide sequence: TGTGCCAGCAGTCGGATGACAGGGGGTATTGGCTACACCTTC. It codes for CASSRMTGGIGYTF.

As to this clonotype: A much more abundant neighbour one base away suggests this may be a read error. V usage is TRBV20-1 and J usage is TRBJ1-1; D remains unclear. The CDR3 consists of 14 residues. The V gene's germline CDR1 is DFQATT and CDR2 SNEGSKA (reference sequence). The CDR3 region has the DNA TGCAGCGCCTCGAACGGGGATCGGAACACTGTAGCTTTCTTT. This translates into CSASNGDRNTVAFF.

For the CDR3, the DNA is TGTGCCGGATCGCTAGACAGGGTGAATTCACCCCTCCACTTT. Translating gives CAGSLDRVNSPLHF. This chain connects TRBV7-9 to TRBJ1-6; 7 bases are a match to TRBD1. The CDR3 runs to 14 residues. V trimming: 11 bases; J trimming: 7 bases; junction bases outside the gene matches: 11. Germline CDR1 reads SEHNR; CDR2 reads FQNEAQ (reference sequence).

Here the CDR3 reads CSARDPAGGQETQYF. The CDR3 DNA follows: TGCAGTGCTAGAGATCCAGCGGGGGGGCAAGAGACCCAGTACTTC. The gene calls are TRBV20-1 and TRBJ2-5; TRBD2 matches 10 bases. V dropped 0 bases and J dropped 2; count of bases not matched to a gene: 3. Germline-derived CDR1 and CDR2 are DFQATT and SNEGSKA (reference sequence). The CDR3 contains 15 residues.

This clonotype was seen at least ten times. J is TRBJ2-6 and V is TRBV18; D ambiguous. V gave up 4 bases and J gave up 4 bases, with 8 bases separating them. Germline loops: CDR1 KGHSH, CDR2 LQKENI. The CDR3 sequence is 14 residues long. This CDR3 reads CASSQAEGANVLTF. For the CDR3, the DNA is TGTGCCAGCTCACAAGCAGAAGGGGCCAACGTCCTGACTTTC.

This clonotype was seen only a few times. The chain combines TRBV6-2 or TRBV6-3 with TRBJ1-6; D remains ambiguous. V lost 6 bases, J lost 0 bases, and 9 bases lay in between. Per germline, CDR1 MNHEY and CDR2 SVGEGT. This CDR3 is built from 15 residues. CDR3 residues: CASRIGHSYNSPLHF. CDR3 nucleotides: TGTGCCAGCAGGATCGGGCACTCCTATAATTCACCCCTCCACTTT.

This clonotype has ten or more counts. The rearrangement joins TRBV9 to TRBJ2-1, with D possibly being TRBD1 (6 bases). V lost 0 bases and J 0 bases, leaving 10 bases between the germline ends. Germline V CDR1 and CDR2: SGDLS, YYNGEE. This CDR3 spans 16 amino acids. Here the CDR3 reads CASSVDEGVSYNEQFF. CDR3 bases: TGTGCCAGCAGCGTAGATGAGGGGGTCTCCTACAATGAGCAGTTCTTC.

This clonotype has a count of ten or more. CDR3 nucleotides: TGTGCCACCAGCTCCGGTCGGAAAAACATTCAGTACTTC. Encoded protein: CATSSGRKNIQYF. The chain is built from TRBV24-1 and TRBJ2-4; D unclear. Per the germline V gene, CDR1 is KGHDR and CDR2 is SFDVKD. The ends were cut back, 7 bases at V and 4 bases at J, with 10 bases in the middle. The CDR3 is made up of 13 amino acids.

The rearrangement joins TRBV28 to TRBJ2-7, with a tentative D call TRBD2 (6 bases). The V end lost 5 bases, the J end lost 0 bases, and 14 bases lay between the germline ends. Germline CDR1 MDHEN, CDR2 SYDVKM. This CDR3 has 15 residues. CDR3 DNA: TGTGCCAGCAGTCGGCCCGGGAGAAGCTCCTACGAGCAGTACTTC. This encodes CASSRPGRSSYEQYF.

This clonotype was seen a few times. The chain recombines TRBV4-3 with TRBJ2-5; D might be TRBD2 (6 bases). V shed 5 bases and J shed 4 bases, with 23 bases lying between them. CDR1 is LGHNA, CDR2 YSLEER, per germline. This CDR3 contains 17 residues. DNA of the CDR3: TGCGCCAGCAGCGTAGACTTCAACGTGCGGCGGGGAGAGACCCAGTACTTC. Its translation: CASSVDFNVRRGETQYF.

This clonotype was detected a few times. The chain uses TRBV5-5 and TRBJ2-7; D is unresolved. Germline V gene data show CDR1 as SGHKS and CDR2 as YYEKEE (reference sequence). The CDR3 has 13 amino acids. The V and J ends lost 0 bases and 0 bases respectively, with 4 bases between them. CDR3 bases: TGTGCCAGCAGCTTGGAGTTCTCCTACGAGCAGTACTTC. Protein: CASSLEFSYEQYF.

There are many counts of this clonotype. The chain links TRBV29-1 to TRBJ2-3, with a possible D match to TRBD1 (6 bases). The CDR3 spans 16 residues. V was pared by 8 bases and J by 4 bases, with 25 bases between. Germline V gene data show CDR1 as SQVTM and CDR2 as ANQGSEA. The CDR3 nucleotides read TGCAGCTCCGCTCCCGACAGGCTAAGGGGCTCAGATACGCAGTATTTT. Its translation is CSSAPDRLRGSDTQYF.